The source of this T cell receptor beta chain is a study of OX40 agonist ivuxolimab in advanced cancers. At the level of the study: A male proportion of about 84% was recorded, with mean age approximately 57 years and range 23 to 79. Findings and caveats of the study: Relative to CD4+, CD8+ T cells held more expanded clones on average.

This clone was counted once. Its antigen is undetermined. TCRdb's table, derived via immunoSEQ multiplex PCR, lists solely in-frame clones and lacks some. The data contain about 73,000 clones, about 90% of them singletons. Losses at the gene ends were 0 bases for V and 0 bases for J; bases not matched to a gene: 7. Germline V gene data show CDR1 as SGHKS and CDR2 as YYEKEE (reference sequence). The CDR3 spans 17 residues. The source is an adult with an advanced solid tumor such as melanoma, head and neck, liver or kidney cancer. Here the sequenced sample was CD4+ or CD8+ T cells sorted from blood, taken in a trial of the OX40 agonist ivuxolimab. The chain uses TRBV5-5 and TRBJ2-7; 9 positions match TRBD2. CDR3 protein: CASSLVGLAGISYEQYF. Here the CDR3 DNA reads TGTGCCAGCAGCTTGGTCGGGCTAGCGGGGATCTCCTACGAGCAGTACTTC.